Below, one TCR beta chain is given with its context. Antigen specificity is unknown. The data belong to a study of monozygotic twins with inflammatory bowel disease. Study-level results: Diversity of TCRbeta measured by inverse Simpson was lower in IBD patients than in healthy co-twins.

Germline V gene lookup returns CDR1 MGHDK and CDR2 SYGVNS. The CDR3 contains 16 residues. Using the 5' RACE reads, TCRdb records one entry per CDR3 protein without DNA. The sample table includes some 400,000 distinct CDR3 sequences. The receptor was derived from a human donor with ulcerative colitis or Crohn's disease, or a healthy co-twin of an affected twin (not recorded which). Sequenced sample: blood. This sequence joins TRBV25-1 and TRBJ1-6. The CDR3 reads CASSEATGAFNSPLHF.